Below are 5 T cell receptor beta chains sequenced from a single sample in a study of T cell responses to AZD1222 COVID-19 vaccine. The table came from immunoSEQ multiplex PCR; TCRdb's copy has only in-frame clones and leaves some out. In the table there are about 120,000 clones, 80% to 90% of which are singletons. The material sequenced was peripheral blood, taken on day 0 of AZD1222 vaccination. The receptors shown here come from an adult in good health.

This chain uses TRBV12-3 or TRBV12-4 with TRBJ2-1; 7 nucleotides line up with TRBD2. Trimming at V came to 7 bases and at J to 8 bases, leaving 8 bases not matched to a gene. The CDR3 totals 13 residues. The CDR3 nucleotides are TGTGCCAGCAAGTTCCCGGGGAGGGATGAGCAGTTCTTC. Its translation is CASKFPGRDEQFF.

The chain carries TRBV27 and TRBJ1-5; no firm D call. Germline V gene lookup returns CDR1 MNHEY and CDR2 SMNVEV (reference sequence). This CDR3 region has 15 residues. The V and J ends lost 3 bases and 1 base respectively, with 10 bases between them. CDR3 sequence: CASSFTAGSNQPQHF. CDR3 in DNA: TGTGCCAGCAGTTTTACGGCGGGGAGCAATCAGCCCCAGCATTTT.

The chain joins TRBV18 to TRBJ2-7; D possibly corresponds to TRBD1 (5 bases). CDR3 length: 15 amino acids. V lost 0 bases and J lost 6, with 15 bases in between. Germline V gene sequence: CDR1 KGHSH, CDR2 LQKENI. The CDR3 DNA sequence: TGTGCCAGCTCACCACCTGAAAACAGGTACAGCGAGCAGTACTTC. As protein: CASSPPENRYSEQYF.

The gene calls are TRBV7-6 and TRBJ2-1, with 14 bases lining up with TRBD2. V shed 1 base, J shed 6 bases, and the junction held 8 bases outside the gene matches. Per the germline V gene, CDR1 is SGHVS and CDR2 is FNYEAQ. This CDR3 comprises 18 residues. The CDR3: CASSLVGGGLAGVNEQFF. CDR3 coding DNA: TGTGCCAGCAGCTTAGTCGGGGGGGGACTAGCGGGAGTCAATGAGCAGTTCTTC. The full variable domain, in which reference TRBV7-6 and TRBJ2-1 provide the parts outside the CDR3, is GAGVSQSPRYKVTKRGQDVALRCDPISGHVSLYWYRQALGQGPEFLTYFNYEAQQDKSGLPNDRFSAERPEGSISTLTIQRTEQRDSAMYRCASSLVGGGLAGVNEQFFGPGTRLTVL.

The gene calls are TRBV29-1 and TRBJ1-1; D is ambiguous. This CDR3 spans 12 amino acids. Germline CDR1 SQVTM, CDR2 ANQGSEA. Trimming removed 2 bases from V and 8 bases from J, with 12 bases in between. CDR3 nucleotides: TGCAGCGTTGAATACGGGAGTAGAGAAGCTTTCTTT. Translating it yields CSVEYGSREAFF.